These T cell receptor beta chains were read from a single sample in a study of blood T cell repertoires in COVID-19. Profiling relied on immunoSEQ multiplex PCR, and the TCRdb table lists in-frame clones only, not all of them. The table has 120,000 or so clones, around four fifths seen once. The specimen sequenced was peripheral blood. The receptors stem from a human donor in a cohort sampled during active COVID-19. The CDR3 runs from the conserved cysteine through the conserved F or W. D genes are given only for firm matches. Not every row has a clone size; where given, it reads once, few, many or a size class.

V gene: TRBV4-2
J gene: TRBJ1-2
clone size: NA
D gene: NA
CDR3 protein: CASSQADSTNYGYTF
CDR3 DNA: TGTGCCAGCAGCCAAGCTGACAGTACTAACTATGGCTACACCTTC

V gene: TRBV7-9
J gene: TRBJ1-2
clone size: NA
D gene: NA
CDR3 protein: CASSPTVWGYGYTF
CDR3 DNA: TGTGCCAGCAGCCCGACAGTCTGGGGCTATGGCTACACCTTC

V gene: TRBV10-3
J gene: TRBJ2-1
clone size: NA
D gene: NA
CDR3 protein: CAISEDRAGNEQFF
CDR3 DNA: TGTGCCATCAGTGAGGACAGGGCGGGAAATGAGCAGTTCTTC

V gene: TRBV5-1
J gene: TRBJ2-1
clone size: NA
D gene: TRBD2
CDR3 protein: CASSGLAGGNEQFF
CDR3 DNA: TGCGCCAGCAGCGGGCTAGCGGGAGGCAATGAGCAGTTCTTC

V gene: TRBV7-9
J gene: TRBJ1-3
clone size: NA
D gene: NA
CDR3 protein: CASSLGRSQGYGNTIYF
CDR3 DNA: TGTGCCAGCAGCTTAGGACGGTCTCAGGGGTATGGAAACACCATATATTTT

V gene: TRBV25-1
J gene: TRBJ1-6
clone size: NA
D gene: NA
CDR3 protein: CASSDWTVDNSPLHF
CDR3 DNA: TGTGCCAGCAGTGACTGGACAGTAGATAATTCACCCCTCCACTTT

V gene: TRBV7-2
J gene: TRBJ2-3
clone size: NA
D gene: TRBD2
CDR3 protein: CASSPELAGDTQYF
CDR3 DNA: TGTGCCAGCAGCCCCGAACTAGCGGGGGATACGCAGTATTTT

V gene: TRBV6-2/TRBV6-3
J gene: TRBJ1-5
clone size: NA
D gene: NA
CDR3 protein: CASSEVSYSNQPQHF
CDR3 DNA: TGTGCCAGCAGTGAGGTCAGCTATAGCAATCAGCCCCAGCATTTT

V gene: TRBV14
J gene: TRBJ2-5
clone size: NA
D gene: NA
CDR3 protein: CASSQDWAGFHLETQYF
CDR3 DNA: TGTGCCAGCAGCCAAGACTGGGCGGGGTTCCACCTAGAGACCCAGTACTTC

V gene: TRBV19
J gene: TRBJ2-1
clone size: NA
D gene: NA
CDR3 protein: CASSPSGDRPNEQFF
CDR3 DNA: TGTGCCAGTAGTCCTTCAGGGGACCGCCCCAATGAGCAGTTCTTC

V gene: TRBV7-9
J gene: TRBJ1-5
clone size: NA
D gene: NA
CDR3 protein: CASSPGSSGWGNQPQHF
CDR3 DNA: TGTGCCAGCAGCCCCGGAAGCTCGGGTTGGGGCAATCAGCCCCAGCATTTT

V gene: TRBV5-8
J gene: TRBJ1-6
clone size: NA
D gene: NA
CDR3 protein: CASSLYGTSRLF
CDR3 DNA: TGTGCCAGCAGCTTATACGGGACAAGCCGGCTCTTT

V gene: TRBV19
J gene: TRBJ1-2
clone size: NA
D gene: NA
CDR3 protein: CATTDAGTRTLYTF
CDR3 DNA: TGTGCCACAACAGACGCCGGGACAAGGACCCTCTACACCTTC

V gene: TRBV5-1
J gene: TRBJ1-2
clone size: many
D gene: TRBD1
CDR3 protein: CASSLGGTEIGYTF
CDR3 DNA: TGCGCCAGCAGCTTGGGCGGGACAGAGATTGGCTACACCTTC

V gene: TRBV10-3
J gene: TRBJ2-1
clone size: NA
D gene: TRBD1
CDR3 protein: CAISRQGAYNEQFF
CDR3 DNA: TGTGCCATCAGCAGACAGGGAGCTTACAATGAGCAGTTCTTC

V gene: TRBV10-3
J gene: TRBJ2-7
clone size: NA
D gene: TRBD1
CDR3 protein: CAISDTPGQGAEQYF
CDR3 DNA: TGTGCCATCAGTGATACACCGGGACAGGGTGCCGAGCAGTACTTC

V gene: TRBV7-8
J gene: TRBJ2-1
clone size: NA
D gene: NA
CDR3 protein: CASSLVFLGLALNNEQFF
CDR3 DNA: TGTGCCAGCAGCTTAGTTTTCTTAGGTCTAGCGTTAAACAATGAGCAGTTCTTC

V gene: TRBV6-1
J gene: TRBJ2-5
clone size: NA
D gene: NA
CDR3 protein: CASSEAARQETQYF
CDR3 DNA: TGTGCCAGCAGTGAAGCGGCGCGGCAAGAGACCCAGTACTTC

V gene: TRBV3-1/TRBV3-2
J gene: TRBJ2-7
clone size: NA
D gene: NA
CDR3 protein: CASSQGGQMTYEQYF
CDR3 DNA: TGTGCCAGCAGCCAAGGAGGACAGATGACCTACGAGCAGTACTTC

V gene: TRBV19
J gene: TRBJ2-1
clone size: NA
D gene: TRBD2
CDR3 protein: CASSFRLAGGLHEQFF
CDR3 DNA: TGTGCCAGTAGTTTTCGACTAGCGGGAGGTTTACATGAGCAGTTCTTC

V gene: TRBV18
J gene: TRBJ1-4
clone size: NA
D gene: NA
CDR3 protein: CASSRGTNEKLFF
CDR3 DNA: TGTGCCAGCTCCCGGGGGACTAATGAAAAACTGTTTTTT

V gene: TRBV7-9
J gene: TRBJ2-5
clone size: NA
D gene: NA
CDR3 protein: CASSPGQYQETQYF
CDR3 DNA: TGTGCCAGCAGCCCCGGACAGTACCAAGAGACCCAGTACTTC

V gene: TRBV28
J gene: TRBJ2-7
clone size: NA
D gene: TRBD2
CDR3 protein: CASCAGGAKSHEQYF
CDR3 DNA: TGTGCCAGCTGCGCGGGGGGGGCCAAATCCCACGAGCAGTACTTC